What follows are 19 T cell receptor beta chains derived from one specimen sequenced in a study of blood T cell repertoires in COVID-19. Assay used: immunoSEQ multiplex PCR; TCRdb lists only in-frame clones, some missing. The sample has hundreds of thousands of clones; just under 85% are singletons. The sequencing input was peripheral blood. Receptors were obtained from a woman older than 75 with acute or convalescent COVID-19.

The chain employs TRBV5-4 and TRBJ2-5, with D tentatively TRBD1 (6 bases). CDR1 and CDR2 from the germline V gene are SGHNT and YYREEE (reference sequence). The CDR3 is made up of 15 amino acids. The V and J ends lost 1 base and 2 bases respectively, with 12 bases between them. Here the CDR3 DNA reads TGTGCCAGCAGCTTGCAGCAGGGGATACAAGAGACCCAGTACTTC. It encodes CASSLQQGIQETQYF.

V usage is TRBV24-1 and J usage is TRBJ2-1; D is possibly TRBD2 (7 bases). V shed 9 bases and J shed 10 bases, with 24 bases lying between them. CDR3 length equals 15 residues. Looked up from germline, CDR1 is KGHDR and CDR2 is SFDVKD. CDR3 DNA sequence: TGTGCCACCTCGGGGGGCCAGGGCAGCATGGTAGAGCAGTTCTTC. Its protein product is CATSGGQGSMVEQFF.

This clone was observed a handful of times. The chain joins TRBV7-2 to TRBJ2-2, with 10 bases aligning to TRBD2. The CDR3 runs to 14 residues. V shed 5 bases and J 7 bases; nucleotides not matched to a gene: 4. Germline-derived CDR1 and CDR2 are SGHTA and FQGNSA. CDR3 nucleotides: TGTGCCAGCAGCAAGAGGACTAGCGGCGGGGAGCTGTTTTTT. Translation: CASSKRTSGGELFF.

The chain joins TRBV5-1 to TRBJ1-6; D perhaps matches TRBD1 (5 bases). This CDR3 has 16 amino acids. V shed 0 bases and J shed 9 bases, with 16 bases lying between them. Germline V gives CDR1 SGHRS, CDR2 YFSETQ. CDR3 DNA: TGCGCCAGCAGCTTGGCCAGTCGTCAGGGAGGTTCACCCCTCCACTTT. Protein sequence: CASSLASRQGGSPLHF.

This clone was counted a single time. The V call is TRBV19, the J call TRBJ2-3, with 8 positions matching TRBD2. This CDR3 is built from 16 residues. V lost 3 bases, J lost 2 bases, and 7 bases stayed unmatched. Germline CDR1 reads LNHDA; CDR2 reads SQIVND (reference sequence). CDR3 DNA sequence: TGTGCCAGTAGTATTAGCCGGGGGGGGGTCACAGATACGCAGTATTTT. Translating gives CASSISRGGVTDTQYF.

Concerning this clone itself: This CDR3 is also generated by other DNA sequences in the sample. For the CDR3, the DNA is TGTGCCAGCAGTTTGACAGCCAACTATGGCTACACCTTC. Translating it yields CASSLTANYGYTF. The chain joins TRBV28 to TRBJ1-2, with D maybe TRBD1 (5 bases). The germline V gene has CDR1 MDHEN and CDR2 SYDVKM. The V and J ends lost 3 bases and 2 bases respectively, with 7 bases between them. The CDR3 has 13 amino acids.

V and J are TRBV5-4 and TRBJ1-1; TRBD1 is a possible D gene (6 bases). The CDR3 totals 15 residues. The V gene lost 2 bases and the J gene lost 0 bases, with 11 bases spanning the gap. CDR1 and CDR2 (germline): SGHNT, YYREEE (reference sequence). The CDR3 protein is CASSFLDRLNTEAFF. CDR3 bases: TGTGCCAGCAGCTTCTTGGACAGACTGAACACTGAAGCTTTCTTT.

V is TRBV5-1 and J is TRBJ2-3, with 8 bases that match TRBD2. This CDR3 is 16 amino acids long. V trimming: 0 bases; J trimming: 4 bases; junction bases outside the gene matches: 7. Germline assignment: CDR1 SGHRS and CDR2 YFSETQ. Here the CDR3 reads CASSLVPLAGPDTQYF. The CDR3 nucleotides read TGCGCCAGCAGCTTGGTCCCCCTAGCGGGCCCAGATACGCAGTATTTT. The full variable domain, with the rest looked up from reference TRBV5-1 and TRBJ2-3, is KAGVTQTPRYLIKTRGQQVTLSCSPISGHRSVSWYQQTPGQGLQFLFEYFSETQRNKGNFPGRFSGRQFSNSRSEMNVSTLELGDSALYLCASSLVPLAGPDTQYFGPGTRLTVL.

This clone was counted a single time. This chain connects TRBV19 to TRBJ2-1, with no clear D. Deletions cut 8 bases from V and 5 bases from J, with 13 bases between. CDR3 size: 13 residues. Germline V gives CDR1 LNHDA, CDR2 SQIVND (reference sequence). DNA for the CDR3: TGTGCCAGTGGCGGCCAACTCCACAATGAGCAGTTCTTC. This gives the protein CASGGQLHNEQFF.

This rearrangement joins TRBV7-8 to TRBJ2-5, with 9 positions matching TRBD2. The CDR3 runs 13 residues. J gave up 7 bases and V 3 bases, and 3 bases lay outside the gene matches. Germline CDR1 and CDR2: SGHVS and FQNEAQ. CDR3 sequence (DNA): TGTGCCAGCAGCTTTAGCGGGGGCGGGACCCAGTACTTC. This codes for CASSFSGGGTQYF.

The chain is built from TRBV5-6 and TRBJ1-5; D possibly corresponds to TRBD1 (6 bases). Germline loops: CDR1 SGHDT, CDR2 YYEEEE. CDR3 size: 14 residues. Trimming removed 0 bases from V and 7 bases from J, with 11 bases in between. The DNA of the CDR3 is TGTGCCAGCAGCTTGGGACGACAGGTCCAGCCCCAGCATTTT. It translates to CASSLGRQVQPQHF.

Comment on this clone: The same CDR3 can be traced to other DNA sequences in this sample. This rearrangement joins TRBV18 to TRBJ1-3; no clear D. This CDR3 spans 14 amino acids. The V end lost 3 bases, the J end lost 0 bases, and 6 bases lay between the germline ends. Germline V gene lookup returns CDR1 KGHSH and CDR2 LQKENI. Written as DNA, the CDR3 is TGTGCCAGCTCACCGGGCACCTCTGGAAACACCATATATTTT. Translated, it gives CASSPGTSGNTIYF.

A single count supports this clone. V and J are TRBV18 and TRBJ1-2; 9 bases fit TRBD1. The ends lost 3 bases at V and 6 bases at J; junction bases unmatched: 8. This CDR3 contains 15 residues. Germline CDR1 is KGHSH and CDR2 is LQKENI. CDR3 sequence (DNA): TGTGCCAGCTCACCCTTCCGGACAGGGGATAATGGCTACACCTTC. Residues: CASSPFRTGDNGYTF.

The chain joins TRBV28 to TRBJ2-7; no reliable D call. Germline V CDR1 and CDR2: MDHEN, SYDVKM. Trimming shortened V by 4 bases and J by 2 bases, and 9 bases separated the two germline ends. This CDR3 has 13 amino acids. The CDR3 loop is CASSSPPAYEQYF. CDR3 nucleotides: TGTGCCAGCAGTTCCCCCCCAGCCTACGAGCAGTACTTC.

The V gene is TRBV30, the J gene TRBJ1-5, with 9 bases matching TRBD1. Looked up from germline, CDR1 is GTSNPN and CDR2 is SVGIG (reference sequence). V shed 6 bases, J shed 5 bases, and the junction held 5 bases outside the gene matches. This CDR3 contains 13 residues. The CDR3 nucleotides are TGTGCCTGTAACGACAGGGGGGATCAGCCCCAGCATTTT. Translating gives CACNDRGDQPQHF.

The CDR3 DNA follows: TGCGCCAGCAGCCCCTTCGGGAAGGGGGCCGATAGTGGAAACACCATATATTTT. As protein: CASSPFGKGADSGNTIYF. The V call is TRBV4-1, the J call TRBJ1-3, with TRBD1 identical over 7 bases. J lost 3 bases, V lost 4 bases, and 15 bases had no gene match. Germline CDR1 MGHRA, CDR2 YSYEKL. The CDR3 is 18 amino acids.

The chain is built from TRBV7-6 and TRBJ2-7; maybe TRBD1 (6 bases). This CDR3 contains 15 residues. V dropped 0 bases and J dropped 1 base, with 10 bases sitting between them. Germline V gene sequence: CDR1 SGHVS, CDR2 FNYEAQ. DNA of the CDR3: TGTGCCAGCAGCTTAGCCCCGGACAGTTCCTACGAGCAGTACTTC. Residues: CASSLAPDSSYEQYF.

The chain joins TRBV28 to TRBJ1-4; no clear D gene. The CDR3 length is 13 residues. Trimming removed 6 bases at V and 8 bases at J, with 13 bases between. CDR1 MDHEN and CDR2 SYDVKM come from the germline V gene. In nucleotides, the CDR3 is TGTGCCAGCAGATCGGGGATGGGGGAAAAACTGTTTTTT. It codes for CASRSGMGEKLFF.

The chain is built from TRBV7-9 and TRBJ1-4, with D hard to call. Trimming took off 1 base at V and 7 bases at J, with 7 bases between the two ends. The length of the CDR3 is 13 residues. The germline V gene has CDR1 SEHNR and CDR2 FQNEAQ (reference sequence). In DNA form, the CDR3 reads TGTGCCAGCAGCTTAGGCGGCAGTGAAAAACTGTTTTTT. It codes for CASSLGGSEKLFF.